The rows below give T cell receptor beta chains drawn from one sample of a study of beta chain features in type 1 diabetes. Clones were read by immunoSEQ multiplex PCR, and TCRdb kept only the in-frame ones, dropping some. Seen here are a few hundred thousand clones, 8.5% to 10% observed once, and the top ten hold about 0.6%. The sequencing sample was made of central memory CD4+ T cells from blood. The receptors originated from a man aged 25-45 years with type 1 diabetes. Each CDR3 is given with its conserved first and last residue. The D gene is left open where the match is weak.

v_call: TRBV11-2; d_call: -; cdr3_aa: CASSWRENTGELFF
v_call: TRBV10-3; d_call: -; cdr3_aa: CAIRDSSSGNTIYF
v_call: TRBV27; d_call: -; cdr3_aa: CASSLGRGGETQYF
v_call: TRBV6-5; d_call: -; cdr3_aa: CASSYGVSGANVLTF
v_call: TRBV6-6; d_call: -; cdr3_aa: CASLPGQKRNYGYTF
v_call: TRBV6-6; d_call: -; cdr3_aa: CASSRTGETQYF
v_call: TRBV2; d_call: -; cdr3_aa: CASSARQAGETQYF
v_call: TRBV27; d_call: -; cdr3_aa: CASSTPWGYGYTF
v_call: TRBV19; d_call: TRBD2; cdr3_aa: CASSSATSGRRNEQFF
v_call: TRBV7-2; d_call: -; cdr3_aa: CASSNHPYTEAFF
v_call: TRBV13; d_call: -; cdr3_aa: CASSLWPSSYNSPLHF
v_call: TRBV4-1; d_call: -; cdr3_aa: CASSQSLAGNDEQFF
v_call: TRBV5-1; d_call: -; cdr3_aa: CASSLLVDADTQYF
v_call: TRBV5-1; d_call: -; cdr3_aa: CASSLKASGNMNTEAFF
v_call: TRBV10-2; d_call: -; cdr3_aa: CASSELAAGETQYF
v_call: TRBV28; d_call: TRBD1; cdr3_aa: CASRRQGLNEQFF
v_call: TRBV5-1; d_call: -; cdr3_aa: CASRTGQDSPYGYTF
v_call: TRBV6-6; d_call: TRBD2; cdr3_aa: CAISEGGSLSYEQYF
v_call: TRBV11-1; d_call: -; cdr3_aa: CASSFRGGYTF
v_call: TRBV4-1; d_call: TRBD1; cdr3_aa: CASSPGQANEKLFF
v_call: TRBV5-1; d_call: -; cdr3_aa: CASSLGPGDGTNYGYTF
v_call: TRBV5-1; d_call: -; cdr3_aa: CASSLYISRETQYF
v_call: TRBV21-1; d_call: -; cdr3_aa: CASSKELGLGDEQYF
v_call: TRBV5-1; d_call: TRBD2; cdr3_aa: CASSLGGLAFPYEQYF
v_call: TRBV28; d_call: TRBD1; cdr3_aa: CASSGGPGQGKGQPQHF
v_call: TRBV11-2; d_call: -; cdr3_aa: CASSLSHEQYF
v_call: TRBV5-1; d_call: -; cdr3_aa: CASSNLLGENIQYF
v_call: TRBV2; d_call: -; cdr3_aa: CASSENWPQGNYGYTF
v_call: TRBV4-2; d_call: -; cdr3_aa: CASSQDSAGSLYNEQFF
v_call: TRBV5-8; d_call: TRBD1; cdr3_aa: CASSLVRQGISETQYF
v_call: TRBV6-6; d_call: -; cdr3_aa: CASGETGNTEAFF
v_call: TRBV7-2; d_call: TRBD1; cdr3_aa: CASSLVGRGTEAFF
v_call: TRBV5-6; d_call: -; cdr3_aa: CASSLTAVHLNTQYF
v_call: TRBV9; d_call: TRBD1; cdr3_aa: CASSPGTASYGTDTQYF
v_call: TRBV2; d_call: -; cdr3_aa: CANRAQMNTEAFF
v_call: TRBV5-5; d_call: -; cdr3_aa: CASSGGQYEQYF
v_call: TRBV28; d_call: TRBD1; cdr3_aa: CAGQGRSSSGANVLTF
v_call: TRBV5-1; d_call: -; cdr3_aa: CASSLVLTGTYEQYF
v_call: TRBV7-2; d_call: -; cdr3_aa: CASSFKEGWSVIF
v_call: TRBV6-5; d_call: -; cdr3_aa: CASNLGRDPKGAFF
v_call: TRBV5-4; d_call: -; cdr3_aa: CASSLGQGQTTWFF
v_call: TRBV6-1; d_call: -; cdr3_aa: CASTPRVGQGAEAFF